This T cell receptor (beta chain) stems from a study of T cells expressing NK-cell markers. TCRdb reprocessed the 5' RACE reads and reports one entry per CDR3 protein, with no DNA. The sample's table shows about 430,000 distinct CDR3 sequences. The CDR3 extends over 18 amino acids. Germline assignment: CDR1 SEHNR and CDR2 FQNEAQ (reference sequence). The origin of this receptor is a woman between 45 and 65 years old in good health. Sequences were obtained from blood T cells: a sorted CD56 or NKG2C T cell subset, CD4+ or CD8+ T cells, or bulk PBMC T cells (not recorded which). The chain employs TRBV7-9 and TRBJ2-5; TCRdb outputs TRBD1, but without DNA this stays unchecked. The CDR3 protein is CASSLGAGQGSLQETQYF. Full variable domain (outside the CDR3, taken from reference TRBV7-9 and TRBJ2-5): DTGVSQNPRHKITKRGQNVTFRCDPISEHNRLYWYRQTLGQGPEFLTYFQNEAQLEKSRLLSDRFSAERPKGSFSTLEIQRTEQGDSAMYLCASSLGAGQGSLQETQYFGPGTRLLVL.